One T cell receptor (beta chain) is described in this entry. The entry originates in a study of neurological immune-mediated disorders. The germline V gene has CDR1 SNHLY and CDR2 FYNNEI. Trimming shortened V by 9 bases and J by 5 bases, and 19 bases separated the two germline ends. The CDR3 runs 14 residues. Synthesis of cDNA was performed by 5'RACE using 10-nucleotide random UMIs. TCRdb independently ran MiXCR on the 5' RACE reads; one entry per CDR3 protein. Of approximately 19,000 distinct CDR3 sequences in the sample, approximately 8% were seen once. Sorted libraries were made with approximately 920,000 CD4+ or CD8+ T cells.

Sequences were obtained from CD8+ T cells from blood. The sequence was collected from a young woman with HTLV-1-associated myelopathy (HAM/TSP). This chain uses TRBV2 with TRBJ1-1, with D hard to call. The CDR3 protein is CASTPGPMDTEAFF. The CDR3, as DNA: TGTGCCAGTACACCGGGCCCTATGGATACTGAAGCTTTCTTT. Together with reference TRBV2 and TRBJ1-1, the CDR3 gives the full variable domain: EPEVTQTPSHQVTQMGQEVILRCVPISNHLYFYWYRQILGQKVEFLVSFYNNEISEKSEIFDDQFSVERPDGSNFTLKIRSTKLEDSAMYFCASTPGPMDTEAFFGQGTRLTVV.